This TCR beta chain was identified in a study of blood T cell repertoires in COVID-19. The CDR3 is 19 amino acids. V lost 4 bases, J lost 7 bases, and 21 bases stayed unmatched. CDR1 is SEHNR and CDR2 is FQNEAQ in the germline V gene (reference sequence). Some clones are missing from TCRdb's copy, which holds only in-frame ones; the method was immunoSEQ multiplex PCR. Here the sample spans 250,000 to 350,000 clones, roughly 90% being singletons. The specimen was PBMCs or T cells enriched from blood (not recorded which). The chain uses TRBV7-9 and TRBJ2-2; TRBD2 matches 7 bases. The receptor was isolated from a woman aged 18-30 years with acute COVID-19. CDR3 protein: CASSSRRPTRAGFVGELFF. CDR3 coding DNA: TGTGCCAGCAGCTCACGGCGGCCTACCAGAGCGGGATTCGTCGGGGAGCTGTTTTTT.